Shown below are 30 T cell receptor beta chains from a single sample sequenced in a study of blood T cells in healthy people across ages. A sample-barcoded 5' primer and a J-beta primer mix were used in a second PCR of about 6 to 12 cycles. TCRdb re-called the 5' RACE reads with MiXCR, one entry per CDR3 protein. The sample contains over 1,300,000 distinct CDR3 sequences, around 59% of which appear only once. The sequenced sample was blood. Source of these receptors: a man between 18 and 35 years old in good health.

This chain links TRBV4-1 with TRBJ1-1, with TRBD1 matching 10 bases. The CDR3 sequence is 15 residues long. Germline values: CDR1 MGHRA, CDR2 YSYEKL. V shed 4 bases and J 5 bases; nucleotides not matched to a gene: 7. In DNA form, the CDR3 reads TGCGCCAGCAGCCTCAGAGACAGGGGGCGGACTGAAGCTTTCTTT. It encodes CASSLRDRGRTEAFF.

The chain uses TRBV18 and TRBJ2-3; no reliable D call. Germline CDR1 is KGHSH and CDR2 is LQKENI. The V gene lost 8 bases and the J gene lost 4 bases, with 28 bases spanning the gap. The CDR3 is 18 residues long. The CDR3 sequence is CASGKEQASRLGADTQYF. DNA of the CDR3: TGTGCCAGCGGAAAAGAGCAGGCAAGTCGGTTGGGCGCAGATACGCAGTATTTT.

Regarding this clonotype: This sequence may be a read error, since a much larger clone differs from it by one base. V usage is TRBV20-1 and J usage is TRBJ2-7, with 8 positions matching TRBD1. The CDR3 consists of 12 residues. CDR1 DFQATT and CDR2 SNEGSKA come from the germline V gene (reference sequence). J was trimmed by 4 bases and V by 8 bases; bases with no gene match: 7. The CDR3 protein is CSTKDRGYEQYF. CDR3 nucleotide sequence: TGCAGTACTAAAGACAGGGGTTACGAGCAGTACTTC.

This chain connects TRBV29-1 to TRBJ2-7, with TRBD2 matching 8 bases. The CDR3 runs 14 residues. Per germline, CDR1 SQVTM and CDR2 ANQGSEA. Trimming at V came to 4 bases and at J to 1 base, leaving 6 bases not matched to a gene. CDR3 region: CSVAGLAGSYEQYF. DNA for the CDR3: TGCAGCGTTGCAGGGTTAGCGGGATCCTACGAGCAGTACTTC.

J is TRBJ2-5 and V is TRBV30, with D maybe TRBD2 (6 bases). CDR3 length: 14 amino acids. The germline V gene encodes CDR1 GTSNPN and CDR2 SVGIG (reference sequence). V was trimmed by 0 bases and J by 5 bases, leaving 13 bases between them. The CDR3 sequence is CAWSVRGGWETQYF. The DNA for the CDR3 is TGTGCCTGGAGTGTACGGGGAGGATGGGAGACCCAGTACTTC.

The V gene is TRBV28, the J gene TRBJ1-3; no firm D call. CDR3 length: 13 amino acids. Deletions cut 5 bases from V and 5 bases from J, with 10 bases between. The germline V gene encodes CDR1 MDHEN and CDR2 SYDVKM. The CDR3 sequence is CASSPPPRNTIYF. The DNA for the CDR3 is TGTGCCAGCAGTCCCCCTCCCCGAAACACCATATATTTT.

This chain joins TRBV29-1 and TRBJ2-1; 8 bases agree with TRBD2. V lost 5 bases, J lost 6 bases, and 15 bases stayed unmatched. Germline CDR1 SQVTM, CDR2 ANQGSEA. The CDR3 has 16 residues. The CDR3: CSVTGYSGGRANEQFF. The CDR3 nucleotides read TGCAGCGTTACAGGATACAGCGGGGGCCGAGCCAATGAGCAGTTCTTC.

This chain uses TRBV28 with TRBJ1-2; D not resolved. The CDR3 is 13 residues long. V shed 9 bases and J shed 2 bases, with 13 bases lying between them. Germline-derived CDR1 and CDR2 are MDHEN and SYDVKM. The DNA for the CDR3 is TGTGCCAGTTCTGGGAACGGAAACTATGGCTACACCTTC. The encoded protein is CASSGNGNYGYTF.

The chain employs TRBV7-2 and TRBJ2-7; D is unclear. The CDR3 contains 15 residues. Germline CDR1 is SGHTA and CDR2 is FQGNSA. The V end was cut by 2 bases, the J end by 0 bases, with 11 bases between. CDR3 coding DNA: TGTGCCAGCAGCTTACGCGCCTCGTCCTCCTACGAGCAGTACTTC. Its protein is CASSLRASSSYEQYF.

A word on this clonotype: One end of the junction varies from germline; a read error may be responsible. This chain links TRBV3-1 with TRBJ1-2; TRBD1 agrees at 9 bases. Germline assignment: CDR1 LGHDT and CDR2 YNNKEL (reference sequence). The CDR3 is 16 residues long. As DNA, the CDR3 is TGTGCCAGTAGCCAAGATTCACAGGGGGCGCGGGGCGGCTACACCTTC. This translates into CASSQDSQGARGGYTF.

At least ten counts were recorded for this clonotype. CDR3 DNA: TGTGCCATCAGTAGACTGAGCTCTGGGGCCAACGTCCTGACTTTC. Its translation: CAISRLSSGANVLTF. This chain links TRBV10-3 with TRBJ2-6; D ambiguous. Trimming removed 5 bases at V and 0 bases at J, with 8 bases between. Germline values: CDR1 ENHRY, CDR2 SYGVKD. This CDR3 region has 15 residues.

This clonotype was seen more than once but under ten times. This sequence joins TRBV4-3 and TRBJ2-5; D unclear. CDR3 length equals 14 residues. Looked up from germline, CDR1 is LGHNA and CDR2 is YSLEER. The ends were cut back, 0 bases at V and 0 bases at J, with 5 bases in the middle. The CDR3 region is CASSQDRYQETQYF. In DNA form, the CDR3 reads TGCGCCAGCAGCCAAGATCGTTACCAAGAGACCCAGTACTTC.

This clonotype was seen only a few times. The chain uses TRBV7-9 and TRBJ2-4, with 8 nucleotides matching TRBD2. The CDR3 is 11 residues long. The ends lost 8 bases at V and 13 bases at J; junction bases unmatched: 7. Germline lookup yields CDR1 SEHNR and CDR2 FQNEAQ (reference sequence). The DNA of the CDR3 is TGTGCCAGCGGAGCGGGAGTTGGGCAGTACTTC. It specifies CASGAGVGQYF.

This sequence joins TRBV7-9 and TRBJ2-1; D call uncertain. Germline loops: CDR1 SEHNR, CDR2 FQNEAQ (reference sequence). This CDR3 region has 11 residues. Trimming stripped 6 bases from V and 8 bases from J, with 8 bases between. The CDR3: CASSSVDEQFF. In nucleotides, the CDR3 is TGTGCCAGCAGTTCCGTAGATGAGCAGTTCTTC.

This clonotype has just one count. The chain couples TRBV5-1 to TRBJ1-6; tentatively, D is TRBD1 (6 bases). CDR3 size: 14 residues. The ends were cut back, 4 bases at V and 7 bases at J, with 12 bases in the middle. Germline V gene lookup returns CDR1 SGHRS and CDR2 YFSETQ. CDR3 in DNA: TGCGCCAGCAGCCAGGACAGCGAGAATTCACCCCTCCACTTT. Its translation: CASSQDSENSPLHF.

This clonotype came up a few times. The chain links TRBV7-2 to TRBJ2-1; TRBD2 aligns across 9 bases. Germline V gives CDR1 SGHTA, CDR2 FQGNSA. V lost 5 bases, J lost 3 bases, and 17 bases stayed unmatched. This CDR3 has 19 amino acids. The CDR3 here is CASSRSYRSGGLIYNEQFF. The CDR3 DNA is TGTGCCAGCAGCCGTTCTTACCGAAGCGGGGGGCTAATCTACAATGAGCAGTTCTTC.

This clonotype appeared a few times. The V gene is TRBV20-1, the J gene TRBJ2-1; 9 nucleotides line up with TRBD1. Losses at the gene ends were 1 base for V and 7 bases for J; bases not matched to a gene: 8. Germline V CDR1 and CDR2: DFQATT, SNEGSKA (reference sequence). The CDR3 loop spans 15 amino acids. CDR3 loop: CSARVGDRAKNEQFF. Here the CDR3 DNA reads TGCAGTGCTAGAGTAGGGGACAGGGCAAAAAATGAGCAGTTCTTC.

This chain joins TRBV2 and TRBJ1-5; 7 bases fit TRBD1. After removal of 1 base from V and 5 bases from J, the junction contained 2 bases not matched to a gene. Germline CDR1 is SNHLY and CDR2 is FYNNEI. This CDR3 has 14 residues. CDR3 DNA: TGTGCCAGCAGTGAAGTCACAGGGGATCAGCCCCAGCATTTT. It specifies CASSEVTGDQPQHF.

The chain employs TRBV6-5 and TRBJ1-6; 8 positions agree with TRBD1. The CDR3 has 15 amino acids. V was pared by 5 bases and J by 8 bases, with 8 bases of the junction left unmatched. The germline gives CDR1 MNHEY, CDR2 SVGAGI. CDR3 coding DNA: TGTGCCAGCAGTAGTCTGACAGGGGCGGATTCACCCCTCCACTTT. This gives the protein CASSSLTGADSPLHF.

The chain employs TRBV13 and TRBJ2-1, with TRBD2 identical over 11 bases. This CDR3 has 15 residues. Germline CDR1 reads PRHDT; CDR2 reads FYEKMQ (reference sequence). V lost 3 bases, J lost 8 bases, and 6 bases stayed unmatched. CDR3 loop: CASSFSGRGRHEQFF. The CDR3, as DNA: TGTGCCAGCAGCTTTAGCGGGAGGGGACGTCATGAGCAGTTCTTC.

This chain connects TRBV7-2 to TRBJ2-1; D gene unclear. V was pared by 5 bases and J by 4 bases, with 12 bases between. The CDR3 is 14 residues long. Germline-derived CDR1 and CDR2 are SGHTA and FQGNSA. DNA of the CDR3: TGTGCCAGCAGCCCCCTCGACGGATACAATGAGCAGTTCTTC. It yields the protein CASSPLDGYNEQFF.

A few counts support this clonotype. The gene calls are TRBV10-3 and TRBJ2-3; D uncertain. With 6 bases removed from V and 3 bases from J, the gap between germline ends came to 7 bases. This CDR3 has 12 residues. In germline, CDR1 is ENHRY, CDR2 SYGVKD. The DNA of the CDR3 is TGTGCCATCAGGAAAGAGACAGATACGCAGTATTTT. This gives the protein CAIRKETDTQYF.

The V and J genes are TRBV21-1 and TRBJ1-1; the D call TRBD1 from the table was never checked on the DNA. TRBV21-1 is noted as a pseudogene. This CDR3 has 14 residues. Written as DNA, the CDR3 is TGTGCCAGTCCAACGCCGGACAGCTGCACTGAAGCTTTCTTT. Translation: CASPTPDSCTEAFF.

The chain recombines TRBV29-1 with TRBJ2-3; perhaps TRBD2 as D (6 bases). There are 13 residues in the CDR3. Trimming removed 5 bases from V and 4 bases from J, with 13 bases in between. Germline assignment: CDR1 SQVTM and CDR2 ANQGSEA. CDR3 residues: CSVLGRGADTQYF. The CDR3 DNA follows: TGCAGCGTTCTAGGGCGCGGGGCAGATACGCAGTATTTT.

There are a few counts of this clonotype. The gene calls are TRBV29-1 and TRBJ2-1; D remains ambiguous. The V and J ends lost 6 bases and 1 base respectively, with 7 bases between them. CDR3 length: 12 amino acids. Germline CDR1 is SQVTM and CDR2 is ANQGSEA. The CDR3 coding sequence is TGCAGCGTGGAAAATTCCTACAATGAGCAGTTCTTC. Protein: CSVENSYNEQFF.

The rearrangement uses TRBV12-3 or TRBV12-4 and TRBJ2-3, with 11 bases that match TRBD2. CDR3 length equals 18 residues. With 6 bases clipped from V and 5 bases from J, the junction kept 16 bases outside the gene matches. The CDR3 reads CASSQDELAGAGIDTQYF. The CDR3 DNA sequence: TGTGCCAGCAGCCAAGATGAACTAGCGGGAGCAGGGATAGATACGCAGTATTTT.

The chain combines TRBV19 with TRBJ2-2; D not certain. Trimming shortened V by 5 bases and J by 2 bases, and 9 bases separated the two germline ends. This CDR3 contains 14 residues. In germline, CDR1 is LNHDA, CDR2 SQIVND (reference sequence). CDR3 protein: CASSQEKNTGELFF. The CDR3 DNA is TGTGCCAGTAGTCAAGAGAAAAACACCGGGGAGCTGTTTTTT.

With regard to this clonotype: The junction departs from germline at one end; a sequencing error may be responsible. The chain couples TRBV10-3 to TRBJ1-2; 7 bases match TRBD1. The CDR3 is 15 residues long. Germline V lookup: CDR1 ENHRY, CDR2 SYGVKD. CDR3 DNA: TGTGTCATCAGCAATACAGGGGAAGCTCAAAATGGCTACACCTTC. Translation gives CVISNTGEAQNGYTF.

The sample holds one count of this clonotype. The gene calls are TRBV9 and TRBJ2-7, with TRBD2 as a possible D gene (6 bases). CDR1 is SGDLS, CDR2 YYNGEE, per germline. V dropped 0 bases and J dropped 0 bases, with 13 bases sitting between them. This CDR3 is 16 amino acids long. CDR3 nucleotides: TGTGCCAGCAGCGTAGACGGCGGGACCTTCTCCTACGAGCAGTACTTC. As protein: CASSVDGGTFSYEQYF.

The V and J genes are TRBV7-9 and TRBJ2-1, with no clear D. Per germline, CDR1 SEHNR and CDR2 FQNEAQ (reference sequence). Trimming pared 1 base from V and 12 bases from J, leaving 7 bases between. This CDR3 has 11 residues. Written as DNA, the CDR3 is TGTGCCAGCAGCTTAGGCCCCTGGCAGTTCTTC. Translating it yields CASSLGPWQFF. Supplemented by reference TRBV7-9 and TRBJ2-1, the full variable domain reads DTGVSQNPRHKITKRGQNVTFRCDPISEHNRLYWYRQTLGQGPEFLTYFQNEAQLEKSRLLSDRFSAERPKGSFSTLEIQRTEQGDSAMYLCASSLGPWQFFGPGTRLTVL.